This TCR beta chain was captured in a study of cytomegalovirus exposure and HLA in healthy donors. The PCR had 60 Vbeta and 13 Jbeta primers. Using immunoSEQ multiplex PCR, the repertoire was profiled, and TCRdb retains in-frame clones only, with some absent. This table has fewer than 95,000 clones, under 85% appearing once. V lost 0 bases, J lost 9 bases, and 12 bases lay in between. CDR3 length equals 13 residues. CDR1 is GTSNPN, CDR2 SVGIG, per germline (reference sequence). The specimen was PBMCs. The rearrangement uses TRBV30 and TRBJ2-1, with TRBD2 as a possible D gene (5 bases). The TCR was taken from a woman in her 40s in good health and CMV-seropositive. The CDR3 region is CAWSVGAVGEQFF. DNA for the CDR3: TGTGCCTGGAGTGTTGGAGCGGTTGGTGAGCAGTTCTTC.